A selection of T cell receptor beta chains follows, all from one sample in a study of T cells after yellow fever vaccination. TCRdb re-called the 5' RACE reads with MiXCR, one entry per CDR3 protein. The sample shows hundreds of thousands of distinct CDR3 sequences, approximately 18% of them seen only once. The material was PBMCs, obtained before the yellow fever booster vaccination. Receptors originate from a man aged 18 to 30 who received the YFV17D yellow fever vaccine. Both conserved end residues are part of each CDR3. Fields, in order: CDR3 protein, D gene, J gene, V gene. A D gene is named only where the DNA matches it firmly.

CASSYSRLGTDTQYF	.	TRBJ2-3	TRBV6-2/TRBV6-3
CASSFYGQPNTDTQYF	.	TRBJ2-3	TRBV5-1
CASNRQGNTGELFF	TRBD1	TRBJ2-2	TRBV6-5
CASSPTSVAGSYNEQFF	TRBD2	TRBJ2-1	TRBV4-1
CASSPQLFRGETQYF	TRBD1	TRBJ2-5	TRBV7-2
CASSPGRTGREQYF	TRBD1	TRBJ2-7	TRBV18
CASSLRGTGVQETQYF	.	TRBJ2-5	TRBV7-2
CASSSDETDTQYF	.	TRBJ2-3	TRBV6-2/TRBV6-3
CASSRPGQYVETQYF	TRBD1	TRBJ2-5	TRBV5-6
CASSYSISSGNNEQFF	TRBD2	TRBJ2-1	TRBV6-5
CASSGTSGAIYEQYF	TRBD2	TRBJ2-7	TRBV25-1
CASFRAQGPSVDEQFF	.	TRBJ2-1	TRBV7-9
CSVARQDEIYEQYF	.	TRBJ2-7	TRBV29-1
CASSYGLVADTQYF	TRBD2	TRBJ2-3	TRBV19
CASGQDEKLFF	.	TRBJ1-4	TRBV5-4
CASSQEITSSSGANVLTF	.	TRBJ2-6	TRBV4-3